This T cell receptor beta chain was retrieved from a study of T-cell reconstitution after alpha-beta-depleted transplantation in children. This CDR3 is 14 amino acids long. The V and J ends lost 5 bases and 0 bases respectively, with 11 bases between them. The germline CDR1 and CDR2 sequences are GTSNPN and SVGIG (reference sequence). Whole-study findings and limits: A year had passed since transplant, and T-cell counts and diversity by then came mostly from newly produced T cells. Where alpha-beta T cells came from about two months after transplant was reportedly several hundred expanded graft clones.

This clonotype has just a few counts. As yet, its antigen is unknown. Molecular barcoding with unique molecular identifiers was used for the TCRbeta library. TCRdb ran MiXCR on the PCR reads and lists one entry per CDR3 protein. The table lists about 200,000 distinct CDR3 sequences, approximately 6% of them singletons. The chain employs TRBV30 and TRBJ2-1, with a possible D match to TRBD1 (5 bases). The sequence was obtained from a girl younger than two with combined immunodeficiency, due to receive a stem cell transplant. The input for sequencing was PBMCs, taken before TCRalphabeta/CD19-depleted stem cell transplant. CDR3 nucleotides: TGTGCCTGGGTAGGGGTCAGCTCCTACAATGAGCAGTTCTTC. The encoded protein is CAWVGVSSYNEQFF.